What follows are 5 T cell receptor beta chains derived from one specimen sequenced in a study of T cell changes during pregnancy in multiple sclerosis. Sequenced by immunoSEQ multiplex PCR; TCRdb stores in-frame clones only, minus some. The table records 40,000 or so clones, over 85% of them present only once. This sample comprised CD4+ T cells from peripheral blood mononuclear cells, obtained before pregnancy. All receptors derive from a female donor with multiple sclerosis, enrolled in a pregnancy study.

CDR3 nucleotides: TGCGCCAAGTTTGGTGGCCCCCCCTACGAGCAGTACTTC. The encoded protein is CAKFGGPPYEQYF. V gene TRBV5-1 combines with J gene TRBJ2-7; D unresolved. Germline V CDR1 and CDR2: SGHRS, YFSETQ. The CDR3 extends over 13 amino acids. V was shortened by 9 bases and J by 2 bases, with 15 bases between the two germline ends. The whole variable domain, filled in from reference TRBV5-1 and TRBJ2-7, reads KAGVTQTPRYLIKTRGQQVTLSCSPISGHRSVSWYQQTPGQGLQFLFEYFSETQRNKGNFPGRFSGRQFSNSRSEMNVSTLELGDSALYLCAKFGGPPYEQYFGPGTRLTVT.

This clone came up once. The chain couples TRBV5-1 to TRBJ2-1, with TRBD1 matching over 9 bases. The CDR3 has 16 amino acids. V was clipped by 4 bases and J by 8 bases; unmatched bases: 13. CDR1 is SGHRS, CDR2 YFSETQ, per germline. For the CDR3, the DNA is TGCGCCAGCAGCCCCTCGGGACAGGGTGGAGGGGATGAGCAGTTCTTC. It codes for CASSPSGQGGGDEQFF.

This sequence joins TRBV29-1 and TRBJ2-1; the match to TRBD1 covers 9 bases. In germline, CDR1 is SQVTM, CDR2 ANQGSEA. With V trimmed by 6 bases and J by 6 bases, 3 bases remained unmatched. This CDR3 contains 12 residues. DNA for the CDR3: TGCAGCGTGAGGGACAGGGTCAATGAGCAGTTCTTC. Amino acids: CSVRDRVNEQFF.

The chain couples TRBV7-2 to TRBJ1-4; D is unclear. The CDR3 is 14 amino acids. Trimming pared 6 bases from V and 3 bases from J, leaving 11 bases between. Germline CDR1 is SGHTA and CDR2 is FQGNSA. The CDR3, as DNA: TGTGCCAGCAGACCGGCGGGAGCTAATGAAAAACTGTTTTTT. This translates into CASRPAGANEKLFF.

V usage is TRBV7-9 and J usage is TRBJ1-4; TRBD1 might be the D (5 bases). This CDR3 spans 15 amino acids. V lost 5 bases, J lost 8 bases, and 18 bases lay in between. Germline values: CDR1 SEHNR, CDR2 FQNEAQ (reference sequence). As DNA, the CDR3 is TGTGCCAGCAGCGGGGGAGGCAGACAGACAGAAAAACTGTTTTTT. It yields the protein CASSGGGRQTEKLFF.